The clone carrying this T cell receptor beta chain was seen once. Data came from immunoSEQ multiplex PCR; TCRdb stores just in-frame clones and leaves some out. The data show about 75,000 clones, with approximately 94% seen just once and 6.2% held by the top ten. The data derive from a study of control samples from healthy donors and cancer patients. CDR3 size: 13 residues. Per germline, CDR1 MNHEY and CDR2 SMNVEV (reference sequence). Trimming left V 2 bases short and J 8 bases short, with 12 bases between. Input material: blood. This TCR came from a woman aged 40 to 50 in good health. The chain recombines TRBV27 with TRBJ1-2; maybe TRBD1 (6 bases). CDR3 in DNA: TGTGCCAGCAGTTTACCGACAGGCCGGGGCTACACCTTC. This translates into CASSLPTGRGYTF.